This TCR beta chain was sequenced in a study of T cells in Graves' hyperthyroidism and ophthalmopathy. It was uncontrolled infection, other autoimmune disease, pregnancy or lactation that excluded patients. Regions amplified from RNA transcripts were the TCR beta CDR3 regions. Using the HTBI primer set, a first-round RT-PCR was run on the TCR CDR3. TCRdb redid the calling of the multiplex PCR reads with MiXCR, one entry per CDR3 protein. In the table there are more than 500,000 distinct CDR3 sequences, roughly 45% of which are singletons. Study-wide findings and caveats: Stable hyperthyroidism was told apart from ophthalmopathy by a model built on 13 V-J features.

Germline loops: CDR1 MGHDK, CDR2 SYGVNS. The CDR3 is 16 residues long. The ends were cut back, 3 bases at V and 7 bases at J, with 16 bases in the middle. Comment on this clonotype: Its antigen is unidentified.

The chain recombines TRBV25-1 with TRBJ1-6; no reliable D call. The sequence was collected from an adult woman with Graves' disease, either hyperthyroidism or ophthalmopathy (not recorded which). Sequenced sample: peripheral blood or thyroid tissue (not recorded which). The chain's CDR3 is CASSDIPPRLNSPLHF. For the CDR3, the DNA is TGTGCCAGCAGTGATATCCCCCCCAGACTAAATTCACCCCTCCACTTT.